The clone carrying this T cell receptor (beta chain) appeared a single time. The source of the sample is a study of blood T cell repertoires in COVID-19. Overall study context: T cells, B-cell-depleted T cells, or PBMCs supplied cDNA or gDNA.

The participants were between about 18 and 90 years old and came from 24 US areas. Recovered Cohort 3 donors showed two negative PCRs, clearance, or symptom resolution. This CDR3 comprises 13 residues. Germline CDR1 reads MGHRA; CDR2 reads YSYEKL. With 1 base removed from V and 3 bases from J, the gap between germline ends came to 6 bases. The authors' processing: Reference gene primer amplification gave nucleated cell count estimates. TCRdb's copy holds only in-frame clones and misses some; the assay was immunoSEQ multiplex PCR. That table supplies the V and J calls and clone size; D and trimming were determined from the DNA. Of 250,000 to 350,000 clones listed, 92% were seen once; the top ten hold about 18%.

Input material: PBMCs or T cells enriched from blood (not recorded which). The genes are TRBV4-1 and TRBJ1-1; no clear D gene. The clonotype comes from a woman in her twenties or thirties who had recovered from COVID-19. The CDR3 DNA follows: TGCGCCAGCAGCCAAGTAGCAGACACTGAAGCTTTCTTT. Amino acid sequence: CASSQVADTEAFF.